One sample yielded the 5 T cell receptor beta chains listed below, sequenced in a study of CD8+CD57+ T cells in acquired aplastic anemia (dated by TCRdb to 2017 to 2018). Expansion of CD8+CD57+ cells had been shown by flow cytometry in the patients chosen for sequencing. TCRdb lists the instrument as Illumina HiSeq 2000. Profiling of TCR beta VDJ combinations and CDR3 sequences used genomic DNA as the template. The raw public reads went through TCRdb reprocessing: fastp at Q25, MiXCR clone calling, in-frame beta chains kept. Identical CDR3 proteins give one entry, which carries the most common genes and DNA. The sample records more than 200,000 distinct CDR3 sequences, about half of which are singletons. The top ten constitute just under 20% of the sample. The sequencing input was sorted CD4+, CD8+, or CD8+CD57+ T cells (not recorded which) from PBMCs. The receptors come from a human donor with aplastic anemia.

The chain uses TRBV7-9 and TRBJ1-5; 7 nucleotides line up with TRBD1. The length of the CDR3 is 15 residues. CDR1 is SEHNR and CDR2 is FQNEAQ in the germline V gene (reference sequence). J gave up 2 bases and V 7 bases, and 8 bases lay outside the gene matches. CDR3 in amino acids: CASKSAGQGNQPQHF. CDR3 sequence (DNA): TGTGCCAGCAAATCAGCCGGACAGGGCAATCAGCCCCAGCATTTT. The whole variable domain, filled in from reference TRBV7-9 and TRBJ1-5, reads DTGVSQNPRHKITKRGQNVTFRCDPISEHNRLYWYRQTLGQGPEFLTYFQNEAQLEKSRLLSDRFSAERPKGSFSTLEIQRTEQGDSAMYLCASKSAGQGNQPQHFGDGTRLSIL.

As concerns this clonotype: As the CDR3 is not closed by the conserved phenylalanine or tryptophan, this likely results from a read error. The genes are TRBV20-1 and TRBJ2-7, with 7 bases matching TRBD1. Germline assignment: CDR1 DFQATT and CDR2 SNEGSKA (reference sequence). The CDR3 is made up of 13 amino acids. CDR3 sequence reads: CSAIPTGTYEQYI. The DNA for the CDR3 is TGCAGCGCTATACCGACAGGGACCTACGAGCAGTACATC.

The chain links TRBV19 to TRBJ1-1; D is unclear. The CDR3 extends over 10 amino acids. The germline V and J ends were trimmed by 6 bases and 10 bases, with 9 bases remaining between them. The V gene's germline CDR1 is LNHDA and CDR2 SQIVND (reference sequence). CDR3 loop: CASSPEGAFF. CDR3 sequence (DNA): TGTGCCAGTAGCCCTGAAGGAGCTTTCTTT.

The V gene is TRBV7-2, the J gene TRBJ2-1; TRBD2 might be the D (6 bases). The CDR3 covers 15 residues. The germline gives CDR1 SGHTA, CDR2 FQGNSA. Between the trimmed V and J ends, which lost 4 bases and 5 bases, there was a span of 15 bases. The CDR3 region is CASSSTEGPDNEQFF. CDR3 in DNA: TGTGCCAGCAGCTCCACGGAGGGACCCGACAATGAGCAGTTCTTC.

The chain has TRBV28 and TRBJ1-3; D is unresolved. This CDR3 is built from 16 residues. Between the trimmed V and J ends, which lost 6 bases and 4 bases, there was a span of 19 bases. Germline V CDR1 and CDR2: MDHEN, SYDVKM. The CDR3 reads CASSPTRIRLGNTIYF. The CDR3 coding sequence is TGTGCCAGCAGCCCTACCCGTATTAGACTCGGAAACACCATATATTTT.